The T cell receptor beta chain described here comes from a study of early T cells in non-severe SARS-CoV-2 infection. Unique molecular identifiers (one per individual cDNA molecule) were attached. TCRdb analysed the 5' RACE reads with MiXCR anew, one entry per CDR3 protein. The table records tens of thousands of distinct CDR3 sequences, 15% of them present only once. There are 13 residues in the CDR3. The V gene lost 2 bases and the J gene lost 5 bases, with 9 bases spanning the gap. Looked up from germline, CDR1 is SEHNR and CDR2 is FQNEAQ (reference sequence). This clonotype turned up a few times. The sample was whole blood. The TCR originated in an adult who was a healthcare worker with PCR-confirmed SARS-CoV-2 infection or an uninfected control (not recorded which). The rearrangement links TRBV7-9 to TRBJ2-5; unclear D gene. CDR3 sequence: CASSLLGLETQYF. In nucleotides, the CDR3 is TGTGCCAGCAGCTTACTGGGTTTGGAGACCCAGTACTTC.